This T cell receptor beta chain is from a study of T cell changes during pregnancy in multiple sclerosis. The repertoire was sequenced with immunoSEQ multiplex PCR; TCRdb's copy has only in-frame clones and lacks some. Among fewer than 150,000 clones listed, about 95% were seen once. CDR1 is SGHVS and CDR2 is FNYEAQ in the germline V gene. CDR3 length: 14 amino acids. V was pared by 1 base and J by 0 bases, with 5 bases between. In its sample, this clone was seen once. V gene TRBV7-6 combines with J gene TRBJ2-3; no clear D. This clonotype was obtained from a female donor with multiple sclerosis, enrolled in a pregnancy study. The sequenced sample was peripheral blood, obtained after pregnancy. Here the CDR3 DNA reads TGTGCCAGCAGCTTAGTCGGGAGCACAGATACGCAGTATTTT. Residues: CASSLVGSTDTQYF. The full variable domain, with the rest looked up from reference TRBV7-6 and TRBJ2-3, is GAGVSQSPRYKVTKRGQDVALRCDPISGHVSLYWYRQALGQGPEFLTYFNYEAQQDKSGLPNDRFSAERPEGSISTLTIQRTEQRDSAMYRCASSLVGSTDTQYFGPGTRLTVL.